The 27 T cell receptor beta chains listed next were all sequenced from one sample in a study of T cell changes during pregnancy in multiple sclerosis. Clones were read by immunoSEQ multiplex PCR, and TCRdb kept only the in-frame ones, dropping some. The table includes around 95,000 clones, around 92% detected once. The material sequenced was peripheral blood, taken after pregnancy. These receptors originate from a female donor with multiple sclerosis, enrolled in a pregnancy study.

V and J are TRBV10-3 and TRBJ1-4, with D possibly matching TRBD1 (6 bases). Germline values: CDR1 ENHRY, CDR2 SYGVKD. V was clipped by 6 bases and J by 7 bases, with 15 bases between them. CDR3 size: 14 residues. CDR3 nucleotide sequence: TGTGCCATCAGAGCAGGGGTATCTGGTGAAAAACTGTTTTTT. The encoded protein is CAIRAGVSGEKLFF.

The chain couples TRBV30 to TRBJ1-2; D is uncertain. Germline CDR1 GTSNPN, CDR2 SVGIG (reference sequence). This CDR3 spans 13 amino acids. The V gene lost 2 bases and the J gene lost 4 bases, with 11 bases spanning the gap. The CDR3, as DNA: TGTGCCTGGAGTCCGGGTGTTACCTATGGCTACACCTTC. It is translated as CAWSPGVTYGYTF.

The chain carries TRBV7-3 and TRBJ2-7; tentatively, D is TRBD2 (6 bases). V lost 6 bases, J lost 3 bases, and 18 bases lay in between. The CDR3 runs 15 residues. The germline CDR1 and CDR2 sequences are SGHTA and FQGTGA. CDR3 in amino acids: CASRPQGLEHYEQYF. The CDR3 nucleotides read TGTGCCAGCAGACCGCAGGGACTGGAGCACTACGAGCAGTACTTC.

CDR3 sequence: CASSVGAGNQPQHF. Written as DNA, the CDR3 is TGTGCCAGCAGCGTAGGGGCAGGGAATCAGCCCCAGCATTTT. The genes are TRBV9 and TRBJ1-5; a possible D gene is TRBD1 (5 bases). The CDR3 length is 14 residues. Germline CDR1 SGDLS, CDR2 YYNGEE. Trimming removed 0 bases from V and 4 bases from J, with 8 bases in between.

The V and J genes are TRBV27 and TRBJ1-1; TRBD1 matches 8 bases. The germline V gene has CDR1 MNHEY and CDR2 SMNVEV (reference sequence). The CDR3 runs to 16 residues. The J segment lost 4 bases and the V segment lost 3 bases, leaving 10 bases of the junction unmatched. Here the CDR3 DNA reads TGTGCCAGCAGTTTGGCTCTCGGACAGGGTTCCACTGAAGCTTTCTTT. Translating it yields CASSLALGQGSTEAFF.

The J gene is TRBJ2-3, the V gene TRBV6-1; tentative D call: TRBD2 (6 bases). V lost 4 bases to trimming and J lost 0 bases, with 17 bases between them. The length of the CDR3 is 17 residues. The germline V gene encodes CDR1 MNHNS and CDR2 SASEGT. CDR3 residues: CASSVYFLGLSTDTQYF. CDR3 DNA sequence: TGTGCCAGCAGTGTATATTTTTTGGGACTTAGCACAGATACGCAGTATTTT.

The chain has TRBV29-1 and TRBJ1-1; 7 positions match TRBD1. The ends lost 5 bases at V and 2 bases at J; junction bases unmatched: 5. This CDR3 is built from 13 residues. Looked up from germline, CDR1 is SQVTM and CDR2 is ANQGSEA. CDR3 bases: TGCAGCGTTCAAGGGACAGCAAACACTGAAGCTTTCTTT. Translating gives CSVQGTANTEAFF.

This clone was picked up one time. This sequence joins TRBV13 and TRBJ2-4, with 9 bases that match TRBD2. The CDR3 is 15 amino acids. CDR1 PRHDT and CDR2 FYEKMQ come from the germline V gene (reference sequence). J gave up 6 bases and V 0 bases, and 3 bases lay outside the gene matches. The CDR3 sequence: CASSLGGLAVNIQYF. CDR3 bases: TGTGCCAGCAGCTTAGGGGGACTAGCAGTAAACATTCAGTACTTC.

This clone came up a few times. CDR3 sequence: CAWSLQDSRPLHF. The CDR3 region has the DNA TGTGCCTGGAGTTTGCAGGACAGTAGACCCCTCCACTTT. The chain has TRBV30 and TRBJ1-6; a possible D gene is TRBD1 (6 bases). This CDR3 has 13 amino acids. V was shortened by 2 bases and J by 12 bases, with 14 bases between the two germline ends. Germline V lookup: CDR1 GTSNPN, CDR2 SVGIG (reference sequence).

The J gene is TRBJ1-2, the V gene TRBV30; 9 nucleotides align to TRBD1. Germline values: CDR1 GTSNPN, CDR2 SVGIG (reference sequence). V was clipped by 5 bases and J by 0 bases; unmatched bases: 4. The CDR3 loop spans 14 amino acids. CDR3 in DNA: TGTGCCTGGCACCGACAGGGGGCTAACTATGGCTACACCTTC. Its translation: CAWHRQGANYGYTF. The variable domain in full, completed from reference TRBV30 and TRBJ1-2, reads SQTIHQWPATLVQPVGSPLSLECTVEGTSNPNLYWYRQAAGRGLQLLFYSVGIGQISSEVPQNLSASRPQDRQFILSSKKLLLSDSGFYLCAWHRQGANYGYTFGSGTRLTVV.

Only one count was recorded for this clone. J is TRBJ2-5 and V is TRBV5-1; 8 bases agree with TRBD2. J gave up 4 bases and V 3 bases, and 8 bases lay outside the gene matches. Germline loops: CDR1 SGHRS, CDR2 YFSETQ. The CDR3 totals 15 residues. The CDR3 protein is CASSSEAGVGETQYF. The CDR3 DNA sequence: TGCGCCAGCAGCTCCGAAGCGGGGGTGGGAGAGACCCAGTACTTC.

The rearrangement joins TRBV11-3 to TRBJ2-6, with D possibly being TRBD2 (5 bases). The CDR3 loop spans 16 amino acids. Trimming removed 6 bases at V and 0 bases at J, with 12 bases between. Germline CDR1 is SGHNT and CDR2 is YENEEA. CDR3 nucleotides: TGTGCCAGCAGATATTCCCGGGACTCTGGGGCCAACGTCCTGACTTTC. Residues: CASRYSRDSGANVLTF.

The chain uses TRBV5-1 and TRBJ1-6, with D possibly matching TRBD1 (5 bases). This CDR3 comprises 14 residues. The germline V and J ends were trimmed by 0 bases and 17 bases, with 18 bases remaining between them. Germline V CDR1 and CDR2: SGHRS, YFSETQ. CDR3 nucleotides: TGCGCCAGCAGCTTGGCAGTCAGGGACTCTTCTATCCACTTT. Translated, it gives CASSLAVRDSSIHF. Full variable domain (outside the CDR3, taken from reference TRBV5-1 and TRBJ1-6): KAGVTQTPRYLIKTRGQQVTLSCSPISGHRSVSWYQQTPGQGLQFLFEYFSETQRNKGNFPGRFSGRQFSNSRSEMNVSTLELGDSALYLCASSLAVRDSSIHFGNGTRLTVT.

The chain links TRBV2 to TRBJ1-5; D gene uncertain. The V gene's germline CDR1 is SNHLY and CDR2 FYNNEI. CDR3 length equals 13 residues. V shed 6 bases and J shed 7 bases, with 13 bases lying between them. CDR3 DNA sequence: TGTGCCAGCAGCGGGGAGTCCGGGCAGCCCCAGCATTTT. Its translation: CASSGESGQPQHF.

The chain employs TRBV6-6 and TRBJ1-2; TRBD1 aligns across 7 bases. The CDR3 loop spans 14 amino acids. With V trimmed by 6 bases and J by 4 bases, 8 bases remained unmatched. CDR1 and CDR2 from the germline V gene are MNHNY and SVGAGI (reference sequence). CDR3 region: CASSRQGEGYGYTF. The CDR3 DNA reads TGTGCCAGCAGCCGACAGGGTGAGGGCTATGGCTACACCTTC.

This chain uses TRBV19 with TRBJ2-3, with unresolved D. The CDR3 consists of 14 residues. Trimming removed 1 base at V and 0 bases at J, with 5 bases between. From germline, CDR1 is LNHDA and CDR2 SQIVND (reference sequence). In DNA, the CDR3 is TGTGCCAGTAGTATAGCAGTGAGCACAGATACGCAGTATTTT. Translation gives CASSIAVSTDTQYF.

The chain links TRBV14 to TRBJ2-3; D unresolved. This CDR3 spans 13 amino acids. V was clipped by 1 base and J by 8 bases, with 10 bases between them. From germline, CDR1 is SGHDN and CDR2 FVKESK. The CDR3 loop reads CASSQGLGFTQYF. In nucleotides, the CDR3 is TGTGCCAGCAGCCAAGGGCTTGGCTTTACGCAGTATTTT.

The CDR3 protein is CASDRVGSDGYTF. The CDR3 region has the DNA TGTGCCAGTGACAGGGTCGGGAGCGATGGCTACACCTTC. The chain has TRBV2 and TRBJ1-2; the match to TRBD1 covers 7 bases. Germline-derived CDR1 and CDR2 are SNHLY and FYNNEI. Trimming cost V 9 bases and J 6 bases; bases outside gene matches: 10. The CDR3 consists of 13 residues.

V gene TRBV5-1 combines with J gene TRBJ2-2; 9 bases match TRBD2. After removal of 4 bases from V and 2 bases from J, the junction contained 6 bases not matched to a gene. CDR1 is SGHRS, CDR2 YFSETQ, per germline. The CDR3 runs to 16 residues. The CDR3, as DNA: TGCGCCAGCAGCACCGAGCGGGAGGTTAACACCGGGGAGCTGTTTTTT. It codes for CASSTEREVNTGELFF.

The rearrangement uses TRBV6-6 and TRBJ2-2; TRBD2 might be the D (6 bases). The V gene lost 7 bases and the J gene lost 2 bases, with 8 bases spanning the gap. The germline CDR1 and CDR2 sequences are MNHNY and SVGAGI (reference sequence). The CDR3 length is 13 residues. CDR3 sequence (DNA): TGTGCCAGCACGGGACTCAACACCGGGGAGCTGTTTTTT. It codes for CASTGLNTGELFF.

This clone was observed a handful of times. The J gene is TRBJ1-1, the V gene TRBV27; possible D gene TRBD1, 6 bases. The CDR3 is 12 amino acids. Germline values: CDR1 MNHEY, CDR2 SMNVEV (reference sequence). Between the trimmed V and J ends, which lost 6 bases and 8 bases, there was a span of 13 bases. CDR3 nucleotides: TGTGCCAGCAGACGCCCGACAGGAGAAGCTTTCTTT. Its protein product is CASRRPTGEAFF.

The V gene is TRBV30, the J gene TRBJ1-2, with D perhaps TRBD1 (5 bases). V lost 6 bases, J lost 4 bases, and 15 bases lay in between. The CDR3 sequence is 13 residues long. CDR1 is GTSNPN and CDR2 is SVGIG in the germline V gene (reference sequence). DNA for the CDR3: TGTGCCTGTCCCTCGGAGGGGAGCTATGGCTACACCTTC. This translates into CACPSEGSYGYTF.

The rearrangement uses TRBV4-3 and TRBJ1-6, with 10 bases matching TRBD1. The CDR3 runs to 16 residues. Trimming at V came to 0 bases and at J to 9 bases, leaving 5 bases not matched to a gene. Germline CDR1 LGHNA, CDR2 YSLEER. CDR3 protein: CASSQDTGTGVSPLHF. The CDR3 region has the DNA TGCGCCAGCAGCCAAGATACCGGGACAGGGGTTTCACCCCTCCACTTT.

The gene calls are TRBV4-3 and TRBJ1-2; a weak D match, TRBD1 (6 bases). CDR1 is LGHNA, CDR2 YSLEER, per germline. This CDR3 is built from 14 residues. Deletions cut 1 base from V and 7 bases from J, with 13 bases between. CDR3 sequence: CASSQVGGAGGYTF. For the CDR3, the DNA is TGCGCCAGCAGCCAAGTAGGGGGGGCGGGTGGCTACACCTTC.

The rearrangement uses TRBV5-6 and TRBJ2-6, with 10 bases matching TRBD1. With 1 base clipped from V and 4 bases from J, the junction kept 5 bases outside the gene matches. The germline CDR1 and CDR2 sequences are SGHDT and YYEEEE. The CDR3 totals 17 residues. CDR3: CASSLPRQGAGANVLTF. In DNA form, the CDR3 reads TGTGCCAGCAGCTTGCCCAGACAGGGGGCGGGGGCCAACGTCCTGACTTTC.

V gene TRBV19 combines with J gene TRBJ2-3, with 7 bases matching TRBD2. The J segment lost 4 bases and the V segment lost 5 bases, leaving 12 bases of the junction unmatched. Germline CDR1 is LNHDA and CDR2 is SQIVND (reference sequence). This CDR3 has 16 residues. CDR3: CASSWSGTMGPDTQYF. DNA of the CDR3: TGTGCCAGTAGTTGGAGCGGGACTATGGGTCCAGATACGCAGTATTTT. Filled out from reference TRBV19 and TRBJ2-3, the complete variable domain reads DGGITQSPKYLFRKEGQNVTLSCEQNLNHDAMYWYRQDPGQGLRLIYYSQIVNDFQKGDIAEGYSVSREKKESFPLTVTSAQKNPTAFYLCASSWSGTMGPDTQYFGPGTRLTVL.

The chain has TRBV9 and TRBJ1-2, with a tentative D call TRBD1 (6 bases). The germline CDR1 and CDR2 sequences are SGDLS and YYNGEE. The length of the CDR3 is 13 residues. Trimming stripped 3 bases from V and 3 bases from J, with 9 bases between. The DNA for the CDR3 is TGTGCCAGCAGCGCTAGACAGGACTATGGCTACACCTTC. It yields the protein CASSARQDYGYTF.